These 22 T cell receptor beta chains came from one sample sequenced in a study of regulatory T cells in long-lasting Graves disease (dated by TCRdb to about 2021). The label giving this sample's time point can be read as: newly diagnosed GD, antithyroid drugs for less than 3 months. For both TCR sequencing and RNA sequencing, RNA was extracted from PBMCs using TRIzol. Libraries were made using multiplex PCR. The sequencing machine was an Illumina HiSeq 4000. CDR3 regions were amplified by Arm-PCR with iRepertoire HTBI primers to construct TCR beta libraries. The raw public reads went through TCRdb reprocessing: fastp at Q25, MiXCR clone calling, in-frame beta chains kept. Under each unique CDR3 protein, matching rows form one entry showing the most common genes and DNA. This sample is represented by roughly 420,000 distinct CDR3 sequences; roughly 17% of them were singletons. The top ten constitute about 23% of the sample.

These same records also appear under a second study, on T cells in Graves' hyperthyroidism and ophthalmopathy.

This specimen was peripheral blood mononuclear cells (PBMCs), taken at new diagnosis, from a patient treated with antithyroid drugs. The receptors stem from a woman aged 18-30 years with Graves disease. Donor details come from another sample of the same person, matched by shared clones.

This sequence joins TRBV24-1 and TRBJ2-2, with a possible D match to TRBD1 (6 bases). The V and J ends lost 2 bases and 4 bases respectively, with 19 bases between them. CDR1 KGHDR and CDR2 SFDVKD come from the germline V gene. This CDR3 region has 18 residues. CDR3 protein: CATSDWRIGDTSTGELFF. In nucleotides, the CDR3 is TGTGCCACCAGTGATTGGAGGATCGGGGACACTTCCACCGGGGAGCTGTTTTTT.

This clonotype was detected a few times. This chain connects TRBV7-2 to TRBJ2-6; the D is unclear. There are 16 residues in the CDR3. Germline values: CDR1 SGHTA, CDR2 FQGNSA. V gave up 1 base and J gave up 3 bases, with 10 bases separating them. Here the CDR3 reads CASSLDSGFGANVLTF. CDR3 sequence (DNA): TGTGCCAGCAGCTTAGATTCTGGGTTTGGGGCCAACGTCCTGACTTTC.

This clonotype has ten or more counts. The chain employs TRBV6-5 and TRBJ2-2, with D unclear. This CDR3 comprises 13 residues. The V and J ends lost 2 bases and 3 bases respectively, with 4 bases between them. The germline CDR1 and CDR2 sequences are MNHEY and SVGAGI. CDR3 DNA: TGTGCCAGCAGTTACATGGACACCGGGGAGCTGTTTTTT. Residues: CASSYMDTGELFF.

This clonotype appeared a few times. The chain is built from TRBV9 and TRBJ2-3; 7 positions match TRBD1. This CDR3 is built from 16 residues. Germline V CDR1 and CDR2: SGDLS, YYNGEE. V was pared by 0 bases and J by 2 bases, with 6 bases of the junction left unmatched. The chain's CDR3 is CASSVDVGGNTDTQYF. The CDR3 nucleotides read TGTGCCAGCAGCGTAGATGTAGGGGGCAACACAGATACGCAGTATTTT.

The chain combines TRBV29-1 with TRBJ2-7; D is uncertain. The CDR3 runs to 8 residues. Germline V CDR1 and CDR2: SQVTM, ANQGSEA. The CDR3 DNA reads TGCAGTTCGAACGAGCAGTACTTC. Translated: CSSNEQYF.

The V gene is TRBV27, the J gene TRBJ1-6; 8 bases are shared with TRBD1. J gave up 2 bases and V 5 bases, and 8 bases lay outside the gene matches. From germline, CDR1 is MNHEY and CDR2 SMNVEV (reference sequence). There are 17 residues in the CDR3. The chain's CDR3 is CASSKGQGGTYNSPLHF. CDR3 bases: TGTGCCAGCAGTAAAGGACAGGGTGGCACCTATAATTCACCCCTCCACTTT.

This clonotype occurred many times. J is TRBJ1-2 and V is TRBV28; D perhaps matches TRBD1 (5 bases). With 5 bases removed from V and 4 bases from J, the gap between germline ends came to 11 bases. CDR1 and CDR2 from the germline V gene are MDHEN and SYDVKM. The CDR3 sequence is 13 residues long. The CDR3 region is CASSPGTVYGYTF. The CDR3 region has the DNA TGTGCCAGCAGTCCCGGGACGGTCTATGGCTACACCTTC.

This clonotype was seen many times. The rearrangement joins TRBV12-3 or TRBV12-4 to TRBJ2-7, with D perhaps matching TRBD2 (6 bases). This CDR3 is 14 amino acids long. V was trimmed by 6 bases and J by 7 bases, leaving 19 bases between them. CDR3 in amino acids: CASRVRESHGEQYF. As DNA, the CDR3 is TGTGCCAGCAGAGTCCGGGAGTCCCATGGGGAGCAGTACTTC.

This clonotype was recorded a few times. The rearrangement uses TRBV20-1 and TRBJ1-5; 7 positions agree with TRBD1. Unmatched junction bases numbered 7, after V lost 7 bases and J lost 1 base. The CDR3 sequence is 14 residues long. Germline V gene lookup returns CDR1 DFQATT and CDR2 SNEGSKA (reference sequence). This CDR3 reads CSVKRDSSNQPQHF. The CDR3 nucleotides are TGCAGTGTAAAAAGGGACAGCAGCAATCAGCCCCAGCATTTT.

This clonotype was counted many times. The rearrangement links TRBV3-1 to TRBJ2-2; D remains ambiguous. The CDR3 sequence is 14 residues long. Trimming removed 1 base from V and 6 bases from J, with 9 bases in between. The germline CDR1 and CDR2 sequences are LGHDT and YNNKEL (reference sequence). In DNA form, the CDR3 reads TGTGCCAGCAGCCAAGTTACACGCCCCGGGGAGCTGTTTTTT. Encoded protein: CASSQVTRPGELFF.

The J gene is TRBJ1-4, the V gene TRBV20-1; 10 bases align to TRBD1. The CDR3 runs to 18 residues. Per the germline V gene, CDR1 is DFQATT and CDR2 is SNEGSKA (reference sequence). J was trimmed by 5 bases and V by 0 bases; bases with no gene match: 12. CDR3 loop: CSAREGTGVTMLNEKLFF. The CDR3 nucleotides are TGCAGTGCTAGAGAGGGGACAGGGGTTACAATGTTGAATGAAAAACTGTTTTTT.

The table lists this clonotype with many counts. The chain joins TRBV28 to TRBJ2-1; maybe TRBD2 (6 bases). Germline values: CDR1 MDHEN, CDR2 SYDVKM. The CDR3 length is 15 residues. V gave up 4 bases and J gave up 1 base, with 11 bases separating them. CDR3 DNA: TGTGCCAGCAGTTCTCGGCGGGGATCCTACAATGAGCAGTTCTTC. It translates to CASSSRRGSYNEQFF.

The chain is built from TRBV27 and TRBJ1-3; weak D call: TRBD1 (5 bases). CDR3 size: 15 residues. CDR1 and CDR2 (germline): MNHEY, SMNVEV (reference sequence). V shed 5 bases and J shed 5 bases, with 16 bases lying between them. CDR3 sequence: CASSLYRDPRNTIYF. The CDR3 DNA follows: TGTGCCAGCAGTCTATACCGGGACCCAAGAAACACCATATATTTT.

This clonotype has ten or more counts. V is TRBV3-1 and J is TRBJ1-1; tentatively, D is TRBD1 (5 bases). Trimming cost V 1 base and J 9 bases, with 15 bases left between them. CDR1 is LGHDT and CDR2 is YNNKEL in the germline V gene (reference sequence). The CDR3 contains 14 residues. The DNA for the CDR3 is TGTGCCAGCAGCCAAGGAAGGGACCCCCTGAAAGCTTTCTTT. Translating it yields CASSQGRDPLKAFF.

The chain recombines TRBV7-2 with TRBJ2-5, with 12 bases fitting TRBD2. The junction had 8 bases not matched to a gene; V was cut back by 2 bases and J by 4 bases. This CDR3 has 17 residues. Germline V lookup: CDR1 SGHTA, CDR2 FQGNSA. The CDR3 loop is CASSLLPSGRAGETQYF. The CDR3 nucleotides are TGTGCCAGCAGCTTATTGCCTAGCGGGAGGGCGGGAGAGACCCAGTACTTC.

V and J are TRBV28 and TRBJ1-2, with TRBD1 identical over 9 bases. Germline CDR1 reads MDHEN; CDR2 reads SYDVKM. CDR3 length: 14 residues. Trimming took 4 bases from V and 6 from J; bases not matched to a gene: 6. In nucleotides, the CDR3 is TGTGCCAGCAGTTGGGGACAGGGCGGGAATGGCTACACCTTC. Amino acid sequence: CASSWGQGGNGYTF.

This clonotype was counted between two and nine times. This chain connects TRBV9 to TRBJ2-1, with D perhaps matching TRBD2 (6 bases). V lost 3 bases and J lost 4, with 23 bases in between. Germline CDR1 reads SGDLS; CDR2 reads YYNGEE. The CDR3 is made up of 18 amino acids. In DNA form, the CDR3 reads TGTGCCAGCAGCGAACAACTAGAGACTAGGGCTTTTTACAATGAGCAGTTCTTC. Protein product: CASSEQLETRAFYNEQFF.

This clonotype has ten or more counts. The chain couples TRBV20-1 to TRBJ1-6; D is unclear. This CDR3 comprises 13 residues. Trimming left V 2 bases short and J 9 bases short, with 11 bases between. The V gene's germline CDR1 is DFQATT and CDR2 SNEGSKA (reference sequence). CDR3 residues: CSARQTRGSPLHF. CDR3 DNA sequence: TGCAGTGCTAGACAGACCCGTGGTTCACCCCTCCACTTT.

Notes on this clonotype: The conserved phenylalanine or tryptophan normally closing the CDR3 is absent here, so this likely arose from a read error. The CDR3 is CSAPSSRTTVYNGQFI. CDR3 DNA sequence: TGCAGTGCCCCCAGTTCCCGGACTACAGTCTACAATGGGCAGTTCATC. This chain links TRBV20-1 with TRBJ2-1, with D maybe TRBD2 (6 bases). Germline V gene data show CDR1 as DFQATT and CDR2 as SNEGSKA (reference sequence). This CDR3 comprises 16 residues.

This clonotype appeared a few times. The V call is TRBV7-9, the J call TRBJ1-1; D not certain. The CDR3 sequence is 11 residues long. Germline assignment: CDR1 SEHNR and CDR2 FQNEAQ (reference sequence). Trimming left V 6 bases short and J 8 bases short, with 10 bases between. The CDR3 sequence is CASRAGREAFF. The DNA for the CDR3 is TGTGCCAGCAGGGCGGGGAGGGAAGCTTTCTTT.

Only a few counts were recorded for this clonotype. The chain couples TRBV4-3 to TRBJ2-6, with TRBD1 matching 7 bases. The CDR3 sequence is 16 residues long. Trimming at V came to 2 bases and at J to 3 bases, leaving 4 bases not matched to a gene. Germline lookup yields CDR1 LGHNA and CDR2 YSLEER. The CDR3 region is CASSQQDRVGANVLTF. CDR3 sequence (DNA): TGCGCCAGCAGCCAACAAGACAGGGTTGGGGCCAACGTCCTGACTTTC.

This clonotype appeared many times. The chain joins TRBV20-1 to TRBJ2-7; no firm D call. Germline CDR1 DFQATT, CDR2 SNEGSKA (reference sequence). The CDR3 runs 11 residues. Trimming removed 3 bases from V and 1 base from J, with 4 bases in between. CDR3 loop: CSARRSYEQYF. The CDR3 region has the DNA TGCAGTGCTAGGAGGTCCTACGAGCAGTACTTC.